This T cell receptor beta chain was recorded in a study of cytomegalovirus exposure and HLA in healthy donors. Turning to the study itself: Early released data comprised 80 million to 90 million unique TCRs from HLA-typed donors. Points from the study as a whole: Later work found that TCR association rates differed between HLA loci; DRB1 had the most and HLA-C the fewest. The HLA-A and HLA-B alleles of most subjects were reportedly predicted accurately from TCR beta sequences. Researchers reported in a later analysis that a missense DCLRE1C variant was tied to TCR beta V- and J-gene trimming.

The PCR ran on 60 Vbeta and 13 Jbeta primers. The data were produced by immunoSEQ multiplex PCR, yet TCRdb's version contains in-frame clones alone and is incomplete. The table has some 150,000 clones, around 79% seen once; the top ten hold 2.1%. With respect to this clone: Its antigen is unidentified.

Germline V CDR1 and CDR2: SEHNR, FQNEAQ (reference sequence). This CDR3 is built from 14 residues. V gave up 4 bases and J gave up 4 bases; unmatched junction bases: 2. This chain uses TRBV7-9 with TRBJ2-1; TRBD2 agrees at 9 bases. The sequence came from a man aged 35 to 55 in good health and CMV-seronegative. Sequencing was carried out using PBMCs. Written as DNA, the CDR3 is TGTGCCAGCAGCTCTAGCGGGGTATACAATGAGCAGTTCTTC. Its translation: CASSSSGVYNEQFF.